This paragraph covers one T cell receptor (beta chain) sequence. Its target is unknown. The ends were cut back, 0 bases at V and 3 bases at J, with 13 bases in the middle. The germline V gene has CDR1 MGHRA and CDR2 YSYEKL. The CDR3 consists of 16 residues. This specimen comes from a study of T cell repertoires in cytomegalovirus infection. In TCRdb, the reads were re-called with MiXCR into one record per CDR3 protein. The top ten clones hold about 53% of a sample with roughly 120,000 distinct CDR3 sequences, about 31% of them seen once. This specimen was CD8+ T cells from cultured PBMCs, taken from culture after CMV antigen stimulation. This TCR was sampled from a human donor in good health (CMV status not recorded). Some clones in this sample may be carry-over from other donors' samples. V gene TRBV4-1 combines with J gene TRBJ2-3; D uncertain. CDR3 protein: CASSQEWLYGTDTQYF. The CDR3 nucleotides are TGCGCCAGCAGCCAAGAATGGCTCTACGGAACAGATACGCAGTATTTT.